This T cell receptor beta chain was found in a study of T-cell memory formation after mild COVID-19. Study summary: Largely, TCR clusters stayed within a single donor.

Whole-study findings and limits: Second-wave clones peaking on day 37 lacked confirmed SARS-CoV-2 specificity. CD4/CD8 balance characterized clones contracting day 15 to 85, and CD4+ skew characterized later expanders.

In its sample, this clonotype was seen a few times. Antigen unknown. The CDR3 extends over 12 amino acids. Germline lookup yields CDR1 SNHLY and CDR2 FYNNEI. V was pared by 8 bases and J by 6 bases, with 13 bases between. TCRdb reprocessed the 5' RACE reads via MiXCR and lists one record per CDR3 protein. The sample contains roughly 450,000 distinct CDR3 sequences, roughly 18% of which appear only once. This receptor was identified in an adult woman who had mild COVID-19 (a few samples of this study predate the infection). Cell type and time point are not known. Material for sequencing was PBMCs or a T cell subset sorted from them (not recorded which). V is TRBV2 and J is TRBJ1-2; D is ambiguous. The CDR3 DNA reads TGTGCCAGCCGTCGGCGGGCGGATGGCTACACCTTC. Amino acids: CASRRRADGYTF.